Below, 5 T cell receptor beta chains from the same sample are listed, as sequenced in a study of identical twins. TCRdb re-called the 5' RACE reads through MiXCR, storing one row per CDR3 protein. This sample has about 240,000 distinct CDR3 sequences, with about 7.5% found just once. The data also belong to a second study, concerning yellow fever vaccine responses in identical twins.

Sequencing was done on a sample of CD8+ T cells sorted from blood. The source of these receptors is a woman under 30 in good health.

Many counts were recorded for this clonotype. The chain is built from TRBV6-2 or TRBV6-3 and TRBJ2-2; TRBD1 matches 7 bases. Germline assignment: CDR1 MNHEY and CDR2 SVGEGT. The CDR3 contains 16 residues. J gave up 5 bases and V 8 bases, and 14 bases lay outside the gene matches. The CDR3 DNA is TGTGCCAGCTCTCCACAACAGGGGTTATTTACCGGGGAGCTGTTTTTT. This sequence encodes CASSPQQGLFTGELFF.

This clonotype was seen a handful of times. The genes are TRBV3-1 and TRBJ2-7; TRBD1 matches 8 bases. The V gene's germline CDR1 is LGHDT and CDR2 YNNKEL (reference sequence). The V and J ends lost 3 bases and 4 bases, in that order; junction bases with no gene match: 5. The CDR3 is 14 amino acids. In DNA, the CDR3 is TGTGCCAGCAGCCACCGGACAGGGTTGTACGAGCAGTACGTC. This gives the protein CASSHRTGLYEQYV.

This clonotype was counted a few times. V gene TRBV3-1 combines with J gene TRBJ2-1; 8 nucleotides line up with TRBD2. The CDR3 runs to 18 residues. Trimming took 0 bases from V and 1 from J; bases not matched to a gene: 8. The germline V gene encodes CDR1 LGHDT and CDR2 YNNKEL (reference sequence). In DNA, the CDR3 is TGTGCCAGCAGCCAAGATGCCAGCGGGGGACCTTCCTACAATGAGCAGTTCTTC. Protein product: CASSQDASGGPSYNEQFF.

This clonotype was seen many times. The DNA for the CDR3 is TGTGCCACCAGTGATTTCATGACAGGGAAAAACATTCAGTACTTC. Residues: CATSDFMTGKNIQYF. V and J are TRBV24-1 and TRBJ2-4; 7 nucleotides align to TRBD1. J was trimmed by 4 bases and V by 1 base; bases with no gene match: 3. Germline V lookup: CDR1 KGHDR, CDR2 SFDVKD. CDR3 length: 15 amino acids.

This clonotype was detected only a few times. The chain employs TRBV11-1 and TRBJ2-1; D is possibly TRBD2 (6 bases). The CDR3 totals 18 residues. Germline CDR1 SGHAT, CDR2 FQDESV (reference sequence). V lost 6 bases and J lost 1, with 22 bases in between. The CDR3 spells CASSSREVSGLSYNEQFF. The CDR3 nucleotides are TGTGCCAGCAGTTCTAGGGAGGTCTCAGGACTTTCCTACAATGAGCAGTTCTTC.